The rows below give T cell receptor beta chains drawn from one sample of a study of T cell repertoires in cytomegalovirus infection. TCRdb re-derived calls from the reads in MiXCR, one entry per CDR3 protein. The sample contains approximately 73,000 distinct CDR3 sequences, 35% to 45% of which appear only once. These receptors' targets are unknown. Source: CD8+ T cells from cultured PBMCs, taken from culture after CMV antigen stimulation. The receptors were gathered from a human donor in good health (CMV status not recorded). Some clones in this sample may be carry-over from other donors' samples. The CDR3 runs from the conserved cysteine through the conserved F or W. A D gene is named only where the DNA matches it firmly. The size entry is marked missing in some rows and otherwise reads once, few, many or a size class.

clone size,V gene,D gene,J gene,CDR3 protein,CDR3 DNA
.,TRBV4-3,.,TRBJ2-7,CASSQGTATYEQYF,TGCGCCAGCAGCCAAGGGACAGCGACCTACGAGCAGTACTTC
.,TRBV7-9,.,TRBJ2-1,CARSLGPGGPQSEQFF,TGTGCCAGGAGCTTAGGTCCCGGGGGACCACAGTCGGAGCAGTTCTTC
.,TRBV12-3/TRBV12-4,TRBD2,TRBJ2-2,CASSFLLAGTNTGELFF,TGTGCCAGCAGTTTTCTGCTAGCGGGGACGAACACCGGGGAGCTGTTTTTT
.,TRBV11-2,TRBD1,TRBJ2-7,CASSLQGAYEQYF,TGTGCCAGCAGCTTACAGGGGGCCTACGAGCAGTACTTC
many,TRBV6-1,.,TRBJ1-1,CASRGLSDTEAFF,TGTGCCAGCAGGGGACTCTCGGACACTGAAGCTTTCTTT
few,TRBV7-2,TRBD1,TRBJ2-7,CASSFYRQGSYEQYF,TGTGCCAGCAGCTTTTATCGACAGGGGTCCTACGAGCAGTACTTC
.,TRBV4-3,TRBD1,TRBJ2-7,CASSSRTGPEQYF,TGCGCCAGCAGCTCCCGGACAGGGCCCGAGCAGTACTTC
.,TRBV11-2,.,TRBJ1-5,CASSPERGGNQPQHF,TGTGCCAGCAGCCCGGAGAGGGGCGGCAATCAGCCCCAGCATTTT
.,TRBV6-6,TRBD2,TRBJ2-1,CASSYDGGGGYHEQFF,TGTGCCAGCAGTTACGACGGGGGGGGTGGGTATCATGAGCAGTTCTTC
few,TRBV7-9,.,TRBJ2-7,CASSLAFEGASF,TGTGCCAGCAGCTTAGCGTTTGAAGGAGCCTCCTTC
once,TRBV12-3/TRBV12-4,.,TRBJ2-7,CASSLGSLEQYF,TGTGCCAGCAGTTTAGGTTCCCTCGAGCAGTACTTC
.,TRBV12-3/TRBV12-4,.,TRBJ1-4,CASSSGNEKLFF,TGTGCCAGCAGTTCTGGGAACGAAAAACTGTTTTTT
.,TRBV28,.,TRBJ1-5,CASSLRQGNQPQHF,TGTGCCAGCAGTTTACGGCAGGGGAATCAGCCCCAGCATTTT
.,TRBV9,TRBD1,TRBJ1-5,CASSAGQTNQPQHF,TGTGCCAGCAGCGCGGGACAGACGAATCAGCCCCAGCATTTT
.,TRBV12-3/TRBV12-4,.,TRBJ1-6,CASSLGRDVEYNSPLHF,TGTGCCAGCAGTTTGGGAAGGGATGTAGAATATAATTCACCCCTCCACTTT
.,TRBV7-2,TRBD2,TRBJ2-3,CASSLLGLAGGGPTDTQYF,TGTGCCAGCAGCTTATTGGGACTAGCGGGGGGCGGGCCCACAGATACGCAGTATTTT
.,TRBV4-1,.,TRBJ2-3,CASSQDRGSLDTEYF,TGCGCCAGCAGCCAAGATCGGGGTAGCTTAGATACGGAGTATTTT
.,TRBV12-3/TRBV12-4,.,TRBJ2-2,CASSSGRGFAGELFF,TGTGCCAGCAGTTCGGGTCGGGGGTTCGCCGGGGAGCTGTTTTTT
.,TRBV6-1,.,TRBJ2-4,CASSEAGVARAKNIQYF,TGTGCCAGCAGTGAAGCGGGGGTCGCCCGGGCCAAAAACATTCAGTACTTC
.,TRBV20-1,.,TRBJ2-1,CSARDSTTNEQFF,TGCAGTGCTAGAGATTCGACTACCAATGAGCAGTTCTTC
many,TRBV7-2,TRBD1,TRBJ2-7,CASNYLGGTGSYEQYF,TGTGCCAGCAACTACCTAGGTGGGACAGGGTCCTACGAGCAGTACTTC
few,TRBV10-3,TRBD2,TRBJ2-1,CAISEEGWRGGLNEQFF,TGTGCCATCAGTGAAGAGGGCTGGCGGGGGGGCCTCAATGAGCAGTTCTTC
.,TRBV11-2,.,TRBJ2-5,CASGPGANQETQYF,TGTGCCAGCGGGCCGGGGGCCAACCAAGAGACCCAGTACTTC
.,TRBV28,.,TRBJ1-5,CASSLSGVNQPQHF,TGTGCCAGCAGTTTGTCCGGGGTCAATCAGCCCCAGCATTTT
.,TRBV4-1,.,TRBJ2-7,CASSQERGSPRYEQYF,TGCGCCAGCAGCCAAGAAAGGGGGAGTCCTCGGTACGAGCAGTACTTC
.,TRBV5-5,.,TRBJ1-1,CASSYDMGTEAFF,TGTGCCAGCAGCTACGACATGGGCACTGAAGCTTTCTTT
.,TRBV15,.,TRBJ2-3,CATSRDVGVNTDTQYF,TGTGCCACCAGCAGAGATGTGGGGGTCAACACAGATACGCAGTATTTT
few,TRBV6-1,TRBD1,TRBJ2-7,CASSSPGQNYEQYF,TGTGCCAGCAGTTCCCCGGGACAGAACTACGAGCAGTACTTC
.,TRBV6-5,TRBD2,TRBJ2-1,CASSYWAGGLYNEQFF,TGTGCCAGCAGTTACTGGGCGGGGGGGCTATACAATGAGCAGTTCTTC
.,TRBV6-5,.,TRBJ2-7,CASSYNGFGEPPHEQYF,TGTGCCAGCAGTTACAACGGCTTCGGAGAACCCCCACACGAGCAGTACTTC
.,TRBV5-4,.,TRBJ2-3,CASSPGGTPYTDTQYF,TGTGCCAGCAGCCCGGGCGGGACTCCATACACAGATACGCAGTATTTT
.,TRBV7-8,.,TRBJ1-1,CASTAGSGTEAFF,TGTGCCAGCACCGCCGGTAGCGGCACTGAAGCTTTCTTT
.,TRBV12-3/TRBV12-4,TRBD2,TRBJ2-1,CASSLIAGVYNEQFF,TGTGCCAGCAGTTTAATCGCGGGGGTCTACAATGAGCAGTTCTTC
.,TRBV7-2,TRBD2,TRBJ2-5,CASSLTIAGGWETQYF,TGTGCCAGCAGCCTAACTATAGCGGGGGGATGGGAGACCCAGTACTTC
.,TRBV5-6,.,TRBJ2-1,CASSLGGAPYNEQFF,TGTGCCAGCAGCTTGGGAGGGGCTCCCTACAATGAGCAGTTCTTC
.,TRBV5-5,.,TRBJ2-7,CASSPLEFGGAGPYEQYF,TGTGCCAGCAGCCCGCTGGAGTTTGGGGGCGCGGGTCCCTACGAGCAGTACTTC
.,TRBV4-1,.,TRBJ1-3,CASSQGQGNTIYF,TGCGCCAGCAGCCAAGGGCAAGGAAACACCATATATTTT
many,TRBV7-2,.,TRBJ2-7,CASSLSSYEQYF,TGTGCCAGCAGCTTAAGTTCATACGAGCAGTACTTC
few,TRBV28,TRBD1,TRBJ1-2,CASSPTGTGVGYTF,TGTGCCAGCAGTCCCACCGGGACAGGGGTTGGCTACACCTTC
few,TRBV2,.,TRBJ2-5,CASSRGEEYQETQYF,TGTGCCAGCAGCAGGGGGGAGGAGTACCAAGAGACCCAGTACTTC
.,TRBV7-6,.,TRBJ2-3,CASSSTVPGADTQYF,TGTGCCAGCAGCTCTACGGTGCCTGGCGCAGATACGCAGTATTTT
many,TRBV7-2,.,TRBJ2-1,CASSSPSRGRMSNEQFF,TGTGCCAGCAGCTCCCCCAGTCGGGGGCGCATGAGCAATGAGCAGTTCTTC
.,TRBV27,.,TRBJ1-1,CASRLSRGSEAFF,TGTGCCAGCAGACTCTCCCGTGGCAGCGAAGCTTTCTTT
.,TRBV6-8,.,TRBJ1-3,CASSYSAVDSGNTIYF,TGTGCCAGCAGTTACTCGGCAGTCGACTCTGGAAACACCATATATTTT
.,TRBV6-5,.,TRBJ2-3,CASSSQQGPDTQYF,TGTGCCAGCAGTAGTCAACAGGGCCCAGATACGCAGTATTTT
.,TRBV27,TRBD1,TRBJ1-3,CASRGPDRGVNTIYF,TGTGCCAGCAGGGGACCGGACAGGGGGGTAAACACCATATATTTT
.,TRBV12-3/TRBV12-4,.,TRBJ2-1,CASSGQGGGSYNEQFF,TGTGCCAGCAGTGGACAGGGAGGGGGCTCCTACAATGAGCAGTTCTTC
.,TRBV7-2,TRBD1,TRBJ2-1,CASSYDRAYNEQFF,TGTGCCAGCAGTTACGACAGGGCTTACAATGAGCAGTTCTTC
many,TRBV7-2,.,TRBJ1-6,CASSFGGSNSPLHF,TGTGCCAGCAGCTTCGGAGGGAGCAATTCACCCCTCCACTTT
few,TRBV4-1,TRBD1,TRBJ1-2,CASSQALGRGPDYGYTF,TGCGCCAGCAGCCAGGCCCTGGGCAGGGGGCCGGACTATGGCTACACCTTC
.,TRBV12-3/TRBV12-4,TRBD1,TRBJ2-7,CASSPPGQGDEQYF,TGTGCCAGCAGCCCCCCGGGACAGGGCGACGAGCAGTACTTC
.,TRBV7-6,.,TRBJ2-6,CASSPEVVFSGANVLTF,TGTGCCAGCAGCCCCGAGGTAGTCTTCTCTGGGGCCAACGTCCTGACTTTC
few,TRBV7-9,.,TRBJ2-3,CASSLDREAQYF,TGTGCCAGCAGCTTAGATAGGGAGGCGCAGTATTTT